The rows below give T cell receptor beta chains drawn from one sample of a study of T cells after yellow fever vaccination. TCRdb re-called the 5' RACE reads with MiXCR, one entry per CDR3 protein. Of about 630,000 distinct CDR3 sequences in the sample, 10% to 15% were seen once. The sample here was PBMCs, taken on the day of the yellow fever booster vaccination. Receptor source: a man under 40 who received the YFV17D yellow fever vaccine. CDR3s include the opening cysteine and the closing phenylalanine or tryptophan. The order of the fields is D gene, V gene, clone size, J gene, CDR3 protein, CDR3 DNA. D genes are given only for firm matches. Some rows mark clone size as missing; the rest say once, few, many or name a class of expanded clone.

D: TRBD2
V: TRBV25-1
size: once
J: TRBJ2-4
CDR3: CASSGSGAGGHRIQYF
DNA: TGTGCCAGCAGTGGTTCCGGGGCGGGAGGGCACCGTATTCAGTACTTC

D: .
V: TRBV7-9
size: .
J: TRBJ2-1
CDR3: CASSNELGWVDEQFF
DNA: TGTGCCAGCAGCAATGAACTAGGATGGGTAGATGAGCAGTTCTTC

D: .
V: TRBV7-8
size: .
J: TRBJ2-1
CDR3: CASRASRPPGNEQFF
DNA: TGTGCCAGCAGGGCGTCGCGGCCCCCAGGCAATGAGCAGTTCTTC

D: TRBD1
V: TRBV7-6
size: few
J: TRBJ1-1
CDR3: CASSLGGPGQGPQNMNTEAFF
DNA: TGTGCCAGCAGCTTAGGGGGTCCGGGACAGGGGCCCCAAAATATGAACACTGAAGCTTTCTTT

D: .
V: TRBV7-9
size: many
J: TRBJ2-7
CDR3: CASSPGLSEQYF
DNA: TGCGCCAGCAGCCCCGGACTTAGCGAGCAGTACTTC

D: .
V: TRBV7-2
size: few
J: TRBJ2-5
CDR3: CASSLSSQVETQYF
DNA: TGTGCCAGCAGCTTATCGTCTCAGGTAGAGACCCAGTACTTC

D: TRBD1
V: TRBV18
size: few
J: TRBJ2-1
CDR3: CASSPGQGEMDEQFF
DNA: TGTGCCAGCTCACCGGGACAGGGGGAGATGGATGAGCAGTTCTTC

D: .
V: TRBV23-1
size: few
J: TRBJ1-1
CDR3: CASSQSLRTEAFF
DNA: TGCGCCAGCAGTCAATCCCTCAGGACTGAAGCTTTCTTT

D: .
V: TRBV24-1
size: few
J: TRBJ2-2
CDR3: CATSEGRNTGELFF
DNA: TGTGCCACCAGTGAAGGACGAAATACCGGGGAGCTGTTTTTT

D: TRBD1
V: TRBV6-1
size: few
J: TRBJ2-3
CDR3: CASRPTSGTGEEDTQYF
DNA: TGTGCCAGCAGGCCTACATCGGGGACAGGGGAGGAAGATACGCAGTATTTT

D: .
V: TRBV11-2
size: few
J: TRBJ2-3
CDR3: CASSSDHSTDTQYF
DNA: TGTGCCAGCAGCTCGGACCATAGCACAGATACGCAGTATTTT

D: TRBD1
V: TRBV5-1
size: few
J: TRBJ1-2
CDR3: CASSAQPGQGIDYGYTF
DNA: TGCGCCAGCAGCGCCCAACCGGGACAGGGGATTGACTATGGCTACACCTTC

D: .
V: TRBV5-1
size: .
J: TRBJ1-1
CDR3: CASSPDTPDTEAFF
DNA: TGCGCCAGCAGCCCGGACACCCCAGACACTGAAGCTTTCTTT

D: .
V: TRBV4-3
size: few
J: TRBJ2-7
CDR3: CASSQSITGYEQYF
DNA: TGCGCCAGCAGCCAGTCTATAACAGGGTACGAGCAGTACTTC

D: TRBD1
V: TRBV14
size: few
J: TRBJ1-2
CDR3: CASSQDRTGDGYTF
DNA: TGTGCCAGCAGCCAAGATAGGACAGGGGACGGCTACACCTTC

D: TRBD2
V: TRBV7-9
size: few
J: TRBJ2-1
CDR3: CASVAGAYNEQFF
DNA: TGTGCCAGCGTGGCGGGAGCCTACAATGAGCAGTTCTTC

D: .
V: TRBV5-1
size: few
J: TRBJ2-7
CDR3: CASSLDAETYEQYF
DNA: TGCGCCAGCAGCTTGGATGCCGAGACCTACGAGCAGTACTTC

D: .
V: TRBV5-1
size: once
J: TRBJ2-1
CDR3: CASSLEQGIYNEQFF
DNA: TGCGCCAGCAGCTTGGAACAGGGAATCTACAATGAGCAGTTCTTC